Here is one TCR beta chain with its context. This entry comes from a study of blood T cell repertoires in COVID-19. Overall study: Researchers got acute and convalescent COVID-19 samples from the United States, Italy and Spain. Sample material is recorded as cDNA or gDNA derived from T cells, B-cell-depleted T cells, or PBMCs.

In the authors' workflow: For nucleated cells, counts were estimated from reference gene primer amplification. Profiled with immunoSEQ multiplex PCR; TCRdb holds only in-frame clones, not every one. V, J and clone size derive from that table, while D and trimming were established from the DNA sequence. This table holds 85,000 to 95,000 clones, approximately 86% found once. Germline values: CDR1 MNHNY, CDR2 SVGAGI (reference sequence). The CDR3 totals 14 residues. Deletions cut 6 bases from V and 0 bases from J, with 9 bases between. The V gene is TRBV6-6, the J gene TRBJ1-5; D might be TRBD1 (5 bases). What was sequenced was peripheral blood. The TCR originated in an elderly woman with acute or convalescent COVID-19. CDR3 region: CASSPGHSNQPQHF. The CDR3 region has the DNA TGTGCCAGCAGCCCAGGGCATAGCAATCAGCCCCAGCATTTT.